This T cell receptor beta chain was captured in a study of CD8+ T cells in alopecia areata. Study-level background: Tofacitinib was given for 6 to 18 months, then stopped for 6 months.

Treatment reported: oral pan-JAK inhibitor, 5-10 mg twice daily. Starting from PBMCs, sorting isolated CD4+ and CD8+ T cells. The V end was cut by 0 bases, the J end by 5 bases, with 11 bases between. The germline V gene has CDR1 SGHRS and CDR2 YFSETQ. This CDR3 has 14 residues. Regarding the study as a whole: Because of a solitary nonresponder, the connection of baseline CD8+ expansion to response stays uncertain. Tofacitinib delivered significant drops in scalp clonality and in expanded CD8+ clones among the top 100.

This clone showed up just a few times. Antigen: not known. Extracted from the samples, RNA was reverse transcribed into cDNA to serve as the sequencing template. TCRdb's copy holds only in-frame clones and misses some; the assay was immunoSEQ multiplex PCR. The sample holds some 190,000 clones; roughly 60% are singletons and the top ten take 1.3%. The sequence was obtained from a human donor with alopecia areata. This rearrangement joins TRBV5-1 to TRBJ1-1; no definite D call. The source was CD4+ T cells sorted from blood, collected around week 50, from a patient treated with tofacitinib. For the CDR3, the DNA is TGCGCCAGCAGCTTGGATCCCACGGGGACTGAAGCTTTCTTT. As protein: CASSLDPTGTEAFF. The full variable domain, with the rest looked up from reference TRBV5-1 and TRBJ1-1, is KAGVTQTPRYLIKTRGQQVTLSCSPISGHRSVSWYQQTPGQGLQFLFEYFSETQRNKGNFPGRFSGRQFSNSRSEMNVSTLELGDSALYLCASSLDPTGTEAFFGQGTRLTVV.